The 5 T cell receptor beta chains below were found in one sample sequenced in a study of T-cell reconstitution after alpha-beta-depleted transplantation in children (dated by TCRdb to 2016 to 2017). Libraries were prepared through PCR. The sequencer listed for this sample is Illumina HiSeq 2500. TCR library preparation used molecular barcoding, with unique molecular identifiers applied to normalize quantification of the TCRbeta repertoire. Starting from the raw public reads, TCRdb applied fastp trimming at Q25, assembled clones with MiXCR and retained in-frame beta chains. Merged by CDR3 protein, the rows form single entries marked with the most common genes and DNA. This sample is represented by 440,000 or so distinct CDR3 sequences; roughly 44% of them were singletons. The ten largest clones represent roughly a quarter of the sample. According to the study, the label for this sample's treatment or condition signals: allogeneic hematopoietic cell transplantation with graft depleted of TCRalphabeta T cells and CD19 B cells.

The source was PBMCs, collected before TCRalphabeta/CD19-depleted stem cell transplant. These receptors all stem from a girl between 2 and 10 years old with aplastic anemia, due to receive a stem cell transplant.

CDR3: CASSFSGRAPDTQYF. The CDR3 DNA sequence: TGCGCCAGCAGCTTCAGCGGGAGGGCACCAGATACGCAGTATTTT. V gene TRBV5-1 combines with J gene TRBJ2-3; 10 nucleotides line up with TRBD2. The CDR3 covers 15 residues. The trim removed 2 bases at V and 4 bases at J, leaving 4 bases unmatched. Germline CDR1 and CDR2: SGHRS and YFSETQ.

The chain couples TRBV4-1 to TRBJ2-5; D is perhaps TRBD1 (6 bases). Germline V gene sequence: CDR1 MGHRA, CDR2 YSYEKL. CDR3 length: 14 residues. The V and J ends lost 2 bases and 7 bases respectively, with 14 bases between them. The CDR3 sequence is CASSQPLRDTTQYF. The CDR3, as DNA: TGCGCCAGCAGCCAACCCCTTAGGGACACGACCCAGTACTTC.

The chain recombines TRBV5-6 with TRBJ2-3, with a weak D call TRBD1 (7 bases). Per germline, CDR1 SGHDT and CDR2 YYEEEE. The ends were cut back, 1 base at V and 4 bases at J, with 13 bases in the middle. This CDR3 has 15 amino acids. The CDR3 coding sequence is TGTGCCAGCAGCTTGCAGGGGGGCCTCCCAGATACGCAGTATTTT. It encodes CASSLQGGLPDTQYF.

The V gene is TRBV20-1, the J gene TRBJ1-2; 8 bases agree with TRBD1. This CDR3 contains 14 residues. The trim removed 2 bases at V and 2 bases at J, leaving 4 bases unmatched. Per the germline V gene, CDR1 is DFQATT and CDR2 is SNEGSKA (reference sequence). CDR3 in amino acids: CSARRTGRNYGYTF. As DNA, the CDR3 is TGCAGTGCTAGAAGGACAGGGAGGAACTATGGCTACACCTTC.

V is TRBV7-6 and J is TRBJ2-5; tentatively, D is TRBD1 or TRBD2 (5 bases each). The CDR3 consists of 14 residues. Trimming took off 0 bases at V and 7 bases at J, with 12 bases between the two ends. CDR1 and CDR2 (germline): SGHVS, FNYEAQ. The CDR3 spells CASSLARGSGTQYF. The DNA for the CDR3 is TGTGCCAGCAGCTTAGCGAGGGGATCCGGGACCCAGTACTTC.